This T cell receptor (beta chain) was captured by sequencing in a study of beta chain features in type 1 diabetes. The isolated RNA, all of it, was reverse transcribed, so expressed TCRB transcripts were what got sequenced. Only in-frame clones appear in the TCRdb table, and some are missing; sequencing was by immunoSEQ multiplex PCR. This table holds more than 300,000 clones, 8% to 10% found once. Concerning this clone itself: Antigen unknown.

The V and J ends lost 6 bases and 3 bases, in that order; junction bases with no gene match: 11. This CDR3 spans 16 amino acids. CDR1 is MNHEY and CDR2 is SMNVEV in the germline V gene (reference sequence). Study results and caveats: Among all four CD4+ subsets, Type 1 diabetes patients had TCRB CDR3s that were moderately but significantly shorter.

The sequenced material came from central memory CD4+ T cells from blood. This TCR was recovered from a man aged 30 to 45 with type 1 diabetes. The chain combines TRBV27 with TRBJ2-4; TRBD1 matches 7 bases. CDR3 nucleotide sequence: TGTGCCAGCAGGAGGGTAGGGGGCGCGGGCAAAAACATTCAGTACTTC. Its protein product is CASRRVGGAGKNIQYF.